Sequencing of this T cell receptor beta chain was carried out in a study of PD-1 blockade in classical Hodgkin lymphoma. Whole-study results and caveats: Patients starting nivolumab less than 1 year after ASCT had lower diversity and were excluded from later analyses. Those achieving complete response showed baseline diversity like newly diagnosed patients.

Time point specified: cycle 4 day 1 (C4D1), after more than five weeks of nivolumab. Relapse after autologous stem cell transplantation occurred in every patient, and brentuximab vedotin exposure varied. Libraries were prepared by immunoSEQ multiplex PCR; TCRdb keeps only in-frame clonotypes and omits some of them. Among 90,000 to 100,000 clones, roughly 78% were seen once, and the ten largest hold 9.4%. Comment on this clone: Its antigen is undetermined.

V gave up 4 bases and J gave up 3 bases, with 17 bases separating them. The germline V gene encodes CDR1 SGHRS and CDR2 YFSETQ. The CDR3 has 15 amino acids. This specimen was peripheral blood mononuclear cells (PBMCs), taken before the fourth cycle of nivolumab. V and J are TRBV5-1 and TRBJ2-7, with a tentative D call TRBD2 (6 bases). The clonotype was recovered from a human donor with classical Hodgkin lymphoma. CDR3 DNA sequence: TGCGCCAGCAGCACCGGAGGGGCAGGCGTCTACGAGCAGTACTTC. Its translation is CASSTGGAGVYEQYF.